Listed below are T cell receptor beta chains from one sample, sequenced in a study of early T cells in non-severe SARS-CoV-2 infection. TCRdb recomputed calls from the 5' RACE reads with MiXCR, one row per CDR3 protein. The data show 86,000 or so distinct CDR3 sequences, over 12% seen once. Sequencing used whole blood. The receptors originated from an adult who was a healthcare worker with PCR-confirmed SARS-CoV-2 infection or an uninfected control (not recorded which). The CDR3 runs from the conserved cysteine through the conserved F or W. The order of the fields is clone size, D gene, J gene, V gene, CDR3 DNA, CDR3 protein. A D gene is named only where the DNA matches it firmly. Clone sizes are given selectively: once, few, many, or a class where the clone is expanded.

>.|.|TRBJ2-7|TRBV3-1
TGTGCCAGCAGCCAAGATCGCACGATCTTTTCCTACGAGCAGTACTTC
CASSQDRTIFSYEQYF
>.|.|TRBJ1-1|TRBV27
TGTGCCAGCAGTACCCTTCTCGGGGTCACTGAAGCTTTCTTT
CASSTLLGVTEAFF
>.|.|TRBJ2-1|TRBV29-1
TGCAGCGTTGAGGTAACAGGCTGGGTGGATGAGCAGTTCTTC
CSVEVTGWVDEQFF
>.|.|TRBJ2-1|TRBV2
TGTGCCAGCAGTGACAGGGCGACTTACAATGAGCAGTTCTTC
CASSDRATYNEQFF
>.|.|TRBJ1-1|TRBV20-1
TGCAGTGCAAGAGAAAGAGGGCGACGGGTCTTAAGGACGGCTTTCTTT
CSARERGRRVLRTAFF
>many|TRBD1|TRBJ1-5|TRBV20-1
TGCAGTGCCCCTCTTACAGGGGGCGGATCGAGGCAGCCCCAGCATTTT
CSAPLTGGGSRQPQHF
>.|TRBD2|TRBJ2-3|TRBV29-1
TGCAGCGCCGATCTCGGGAGGTACACAGATACGCAGTATTTT
CSADLGRYTDTQYF
>many|.|TRBJ2-4|TRBV5-4
TGTGCCAGCACCCGAGGAGGGGCCAAAAACATTCAGTACTTC
CASTRGGAKNIQYF
>few|.|TRBJ2-5|TRBV5-5
TGTGCCAGCAGCTTGACGGGAGAGACCCAGTACTTC
CASSLTGETQYF
>.|TRBD1|TRBJ2-2|TRBV20-1
TGCAGTGCTAGAGATCCGGACAGGGGACACACCGGGGAGCTGTTTTTT
CSARDPDRGHTGELFF
>.|TRBD2|TRBJ2-1|TRBV2
TGTGCCAGCAGTGAGCTAGCGGGCAAATACAATGAGCAGTTCTTC
CASSELAGKYNEQFF
>many|.|TRBJ1-2|TRBV12-5
TGTGCTAGTGGCTCGCCCGCGAGGGCTAACTATGGCTACACCTTC
CASGSPARANYGYTF
>few|.|TRBJ1-1|TRBV11-2
TGTGCCAGCAGCTTAGCAGAAGGAGCTTTCTTT
CASSLAEGAFF
>many|.|TRBJ2-5|TRBV7-9
TGTGCCAGCAGCTTAGAAAGGGAGACCCAGTACTTC
CASSLERETQYF
>few|.|TRBJ1-2|TRBV4-1
TGCGCCAGCAGCCAAGATCCGGGGGCCAGGAACTATGGCTACACCTTC
CASSQDPGARNYGYTF
>.|TRBD2|TRBJ2-3|TRBV4-1
TGCGCCAGCAGCCCAGAGGGACTAGCAAATACGCAGTATTTT
CASSPEGLANTQYF
>many|.|TRBJ2-1|TRBV5-1
TGCGCCAGCAGCTTGTACGGGCAGTCTGGGAATGAGCAGTTCTTC
CASSLYGQSGNEQFF
>.|.|TRBJ2-7|TRBV18
TGTGCCAGCTCACCCGAGGGGCGGGGAAATTACGAGCAGTACTTC
CASSPEGRGNYEQYF
>many|TRBD1|TRBJ1-5|TRBV27
TGTGCCAGCAGTAGGACAGGGGGCAATCAGCCCCAGCATTTT
CASSRTGGNQPQHF
>many|TRBD1|TRBJ2-7|TRBV7-9
TGTGCCAGCAGCTGGAGTCTGACAGGGGGCGGGTACGAGCAGTACTTC
CASSWSLTGGGYEQYF
>many|.|TRBJ1-5|TRBV7-9
TGTGCCAGCAGCTTAGAGTTCGGCAGGGGAGGCAATCAGCCCCAGCATTTT
CASSLEFGRGGNQPQHF
>.|.|TRBJ2-7|TRBV6-5
TGTGCCAGCAGTTACTCGAACAGGGATCGATACGAGCAGTACTTC
CASSYSNRDRYEQYF
>many|.|TRBJ2-1|TRBV28
TGTGCCAGCAGTTTATCCCTAGTTATAAATGAGCAGTTCTTC
CASSLSLVINEQFF
>.|TRBD1|TRBJ2-1|TRBV18
TGTGCCAGCTCACCAACGGGACAGGAGCAGTTCTTC
CASSPTGQEQFF
>.|.|TRBJ2-5|TRBV27
TGTGCCAGCAGTTTAACGGCGTACCAAGAGACCCAGTACTTC
CASSLTAYQETQYF
>.|TRBD1|TRBJ2-1|TRBV7-2
TGTGCCAGCAGGCCGGGACAGGGGTTATTGGAGCAGTTCTTC
CASRPGQGLLEQFF
>once|.|TRBJ1-5|TRBV6-4
TGTGCCAGCCGTACCCCGCCCGGGAGGGGCAATCAGCCCCAGCATTTT
CASRTPPGRGNQPQHF
>.|.|TRBJ2-1|TRBV11-2
TGTGCCAGCAGCTTCAGTGTTTCAAGGGTGCCCTCCTACAATGAGCAGTTCTTC
CASSFSVSRVPSYNEQFF
>many|.|TRBJ1-1|TRBV5-6
TGTGCCAGCAGCTTGGAGCAGGGAATGAACACTGAAGCTTTCTTT
CASSLEQGMNTEAFF
>many|.|TRBJ2-5|TRBV29-1
TGCAGCGTTGTCGGCCGATCCTGGGAGACCCAGTACTTC
CSVVGRSWETQYF
>many|.|TRBJ1-1|TRBV10-2
TGCGCCACCTTAGGGAGAAGGAACACTGAAGCTTTCTTT
CATLGRRNTEAFF
>.|.|TRBJ2-7|TRBV29-1
.
CSVVGQGTYF
>many|.|TRBJ1-4|TRBV18
TGTGCCAGCTCACCAAGGGAGGCAACTAATGAAAAACTGTTTTTT
CASSPREATNEKLFF